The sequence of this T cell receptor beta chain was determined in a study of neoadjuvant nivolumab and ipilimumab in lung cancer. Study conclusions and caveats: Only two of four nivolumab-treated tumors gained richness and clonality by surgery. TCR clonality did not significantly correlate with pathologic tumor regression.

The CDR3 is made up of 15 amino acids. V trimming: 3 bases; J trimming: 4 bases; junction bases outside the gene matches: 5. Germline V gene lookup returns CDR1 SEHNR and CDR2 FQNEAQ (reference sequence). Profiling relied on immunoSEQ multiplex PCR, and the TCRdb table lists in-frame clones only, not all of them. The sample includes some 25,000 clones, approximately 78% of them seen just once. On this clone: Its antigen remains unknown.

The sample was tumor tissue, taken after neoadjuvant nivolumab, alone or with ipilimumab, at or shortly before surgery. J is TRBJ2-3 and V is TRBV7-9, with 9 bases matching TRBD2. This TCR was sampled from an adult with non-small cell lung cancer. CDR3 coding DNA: TGTGCCAGCAGCTTTGCGGGAGGGCCCGCAGATACGCAGTATTTT. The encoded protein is CASSFAGGPADTQYF.